The 2 T cell receptor beta chains presented below share a single source sample, sequenced in a study of blood T cell repertoires in COVID-19. TCRdb's table, derived via immunoSEQ multiplex PCR, lists solely in-frame clones and lacks some. This table holds approximately 150,000 clones, about 86% found once. The sequenced sample was peripheral blood. These receptors originate from a woman aged 55-70 years with acute or convalescent COVID-19.

The chain links TRBV29-1 to TRBJ2-5; TRBD2 might be the D (5 bases). CDR1 SQVTM and CDR2 ANQGSEA come from the germline V gene. The V end lost 1 base, the J end lost 4 bases, and 22 bases lay between the germline ends. The CDR3 sequence is 17 residues long. CDR3 sequence reads: CSVEAKPGRGMGETQYF. The CDR3 region has the DNA TGCAGCGTTGAAGCCAAACCGGGCCGAGGGATGGGAGAGACCCAGTACTTC.

This clone was counted at least ten times. The V gene is TRBV5-1, the J gene TRBJ1-2; D uncertain. In germline, CDR1 is SGHRS, CDR2 YFSETQ. Trimming shortened V by 5 bases and J by 0 bases, and 14 bases separated the two germline ends. This CDR3 spans 15 amino acids. Here the CDR3 reads CASSLNDGANYGYTF. Here the CDR3 DNA reads TGCGCCAGCAGTCTGAACGACGGAGCTAACTATGGCTACACCTTC.